This entry lists 12 T cell receptor beta chains sequenced from one sample in a study of T cells in Graves' hyperthyroidism and ophthalmopathy. Amplification yielded TCR beta CDR3 regions, with RNA transcripts as the source. HTBI primers were used for first-round RT-PCR of the TCR CDR3. In TCRdb, the multiplex PCR reads were re-called with MiXCR into one record per CDR3 protein. Among roughly 400,000 distinct CDR3 sequences listed, around 25% were seen once. Input material: blood. The source is a middle-aged man with Graves' hyperthyroidism.

This sequence joins TRBV20-1 and TRBJ1-4, with D unclear. Germline V gene sequence: CDR1 DFQATT, CDR2 SNEGSKA (reference sequence). This CDR3 has 15 residues. The CDR3 is CSLTRAASTNEKLFF. As DNA, the CDR3 is TGCAGCCTAACCCGGGCAGCCTCAACTAATGAAAAACTGTTTTTT.

The sample holds a few counts of this clonotype. The chain employs TRBV11-2 and TRBJ2-2; the D gene is possibly TRBD2 (5 bases). CDR3 length: 14 residues. V shed 7 bases and J shed 5 bases, with 14 bases lying between them. In germline, CDR1 is SGHAT, CDR2 FQNNGV. CDR3 sequence (DNA): TGTGCCAGCACCCCAAGTGGGAGTACCGGGGAGCTGTTTTTT. The encoded protein is CASTPSGSTGELFF. Supplemented by reference TRBV11-2 and TRBJ2-2, the full variable domain reads EAGVAQSPRYKIIEKRQSVAFWCNPISGHATLYWYQQILGQGPKLLIQFQNNGVVDDSQLPKDRFSAERLKGVDSTLKIQPAKLEDSAVYLCASTPSGSTGELFFGEGSRLTVL.

The chain carries TRBV10-3 and TRBJ2-7, with 7 bases identical to TRBD2. After removal of 8 bases from V and 4 bases from J, the junction contained 5 bases not matched to a gene. The CDR3 consists of 12 residues. Per the germline V gene, CDR1 is ENHRY and CDR2 is SYGVKD. This CDR3 reads CAIGGDGYEQYF. The CDR3 DNA reads TGTGCCATCGGGGGGGACGGATACGAGCAGTACTTC.

V is TRBV5-5 and J is TRBJ2-1; D gene ambiguous. The CDR3 extends over 17 amino acids. Germline CDR1 SGHKS, CDR2 YYEKEE (reference sequence). Trimming shortened V by 2 bases and J by 1 base, and 16 bases separated the two germline ends. CDR3 DNA: TGTGCCAGCAGCTTCTTCATGACCGATAGGTCCTACAATGAGCAGTTCTTC. It is translated as CASSFFMTDRSYNEQFF.

The V gene is TRBV7-2, the J gene TRBJ2-7; 12 nucleotides line up with TRBD2. CDR3 size: 17 residues. V dropped 6 bases and J dropped 6; count of bases not matched to a gene: 15. Germline values: CDR1 SGHTA, CDR2 FQGNSA. The CDR3 DNA reads TGTGCCAGCAGTTACTCCTGGGGGCTAGCGGGAGGGGGCGAGCAGTACTTC. Amino acids: CASSYSWGLAGGGEQYF.

The chain joins TRBV28 to TRBJ1-2, with 10 nucleotides matching TRBD1. The V gene's germline CDR1 is MDHEN and CDR2 SYDVKM. The J segment lost 3 bases and the V segment lost 2 bases, leaving 9 bases of the junction unmatched. The CDR3 has 17 amino acids. The CDR3 loop is CASSLSDRGQLYYGYTF. CDR3 nucleotides: TGTGCCAGCAGTTTAAGTGACAGGGGGCAGTTATACTATGGCTACACCTTC.

This sequence joins TRBV5-6 and TRBJ1-1; no definite D call. The CDR3 spans 13 residues. The germline CDR1 and CDR2 sequences are SGHDT and YYEEEE. V was trimmed by 0 bases and J by 5 bases, leaving 8 bases between them. The CDR3 nucleotides are TGTGCCAGCAGCTTGGAAGGTTGGACTGAAGCTTTCTTT. It translates to CASSLEGWTEAFF. Full variable domain (outside the CDR3, taken from reference TRBV5-6 and TRBJ1-1): DAGVTQSPTHLIKTRGQQVTLRCSPKSGHDTVSWYQQALGQGPQFIFQYYEEEERQRGNFPDRFSGHQFPNYSSELNVNALLLGDSALYLCASSLEGWTEAFFGQGTRLTVV.

The V and J genes are TRBV10-3 and TRBJ2-3; no reliable D call. V gave up 6 bases and J gave up 4 bases, with 8 bases separating them. The CDR3 is made up of 12 amino acids. CDR1 and CDR2 (germline): ENHRY, SYGVKD. The CDR3 reads CAIRAEADTQYF. The CDR3 DNA follows: TGTGCCATCAGGGCCGAGGCAGATACGCAGTATTTT.

This clonotype has a count of ten or more. V gene TRBV11-3 combines with J gene TRBJ1-2, with D uncertain. CDR1 and CDR2 (germline): SGHNT, YENEEA. The CDR3 runs 13 residues. V was pared by 5 bases and J by 4 bases, with 11 bases between. The CDR3 nucleotides read TGTGCCAGCAGCCGTTTAGCGGGCTATGGCTACACCTTC. Its protein is CASSRLAGYGYTF.

The V and J genes are TRBV10-2 and TRBJ2-7; 13 bases map to TRBD2. The CDR3 spans 13 residues. Germline trimming cut 9 bases from V and 6 bases from J; bases unmatched to any gene: 5. Per the germline V gene, CDR1 is WSHSY and CDR2 is SAAADI. CDR3 amino acids: CASKGLAGAEQYF. In DNA form, the CDR3 reads TGCGCCAGTAAAGGACTAGCGGGAGCCGAGCAGTACTTC.

The chain is built from TRBV11-1 and TRBJ1-3, with 7 bases matching TRBD1. The V gene end was trimmed by 4 bases and the J gene end by 0 bases; junction bases not matched to a gene: 6. Germline CDR1 is SGHAT and CDR2 is FQDESV (reference sequence). CDR3 length equals 16 residues. The CDR3, as DNA: TGTGCCAGCAGCTCAAACCGGGACAGCTCTGGAAACACCATATATTTT. This sequence encodes CASSSNRDSSGNTIYF.

This sequence joins TRBV5-6 and TRBJ2-3, with 8 bases lining up with TRBD1. The CDR3 totals 14 residues. J gave up 6 bases and V 0 bases, and 3 bases lay outside the gene matches. Germline CDR1 reads SGHDT; CDR2 reads YYEEEE. The CDR3 region is CASSLARGHDTQYF. The CDR3 DNA reads as TGTGCCAGCAGCTTGGCCAGGGGGCATGATACGCAGTATTTT.